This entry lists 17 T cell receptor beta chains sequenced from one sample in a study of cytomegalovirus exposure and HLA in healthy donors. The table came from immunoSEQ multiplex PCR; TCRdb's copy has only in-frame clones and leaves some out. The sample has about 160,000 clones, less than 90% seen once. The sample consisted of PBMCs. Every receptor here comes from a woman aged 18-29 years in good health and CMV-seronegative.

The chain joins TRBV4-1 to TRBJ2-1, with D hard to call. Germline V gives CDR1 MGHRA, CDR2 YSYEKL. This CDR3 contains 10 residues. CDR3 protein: CASVGNEQFF. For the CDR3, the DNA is TGCGCTTCGGTCGGTAATGAGCAGTTCTTC.

The CDR3, as DNA: TGTGCCAGCAGGCCTGGAGGGACAGCCTTCAATGAAAAACTGTTTTTT. It translates to CASRPGGTAFNEKLFF. The V gene is TRBV2, the J gene TRBJ1-4; 7 nucleotides line up with TRBD1. With V trimmed by 6 bases and J by 5 bases, 12 bases remained unmatched. Germline lookup yields CDR1 SNHLY and CDR2 FYNNEI. CDR3 size: 16 residues.

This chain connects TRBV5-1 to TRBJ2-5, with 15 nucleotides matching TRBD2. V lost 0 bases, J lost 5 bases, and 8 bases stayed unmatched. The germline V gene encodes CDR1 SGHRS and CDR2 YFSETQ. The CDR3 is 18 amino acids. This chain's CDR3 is CASSLAQWTSGRVETQYF. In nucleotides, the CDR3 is TGCGCCAGCAGCTTGGCCCAGTGGACTAGCGGGAGGGTGGAGACCCAGTACTTC. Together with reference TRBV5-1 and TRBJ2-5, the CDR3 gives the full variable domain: KAGVTQTPRYLIKTRGQQVTLSCSPISGHRSVSWYQQTPGQGLQFLFEYFSETQRNKGNFPGRFSGRQFSNSRSEMNVSTLELGDSALYLCASSLAQWTSGRVETQYFGPGTRLLVL.

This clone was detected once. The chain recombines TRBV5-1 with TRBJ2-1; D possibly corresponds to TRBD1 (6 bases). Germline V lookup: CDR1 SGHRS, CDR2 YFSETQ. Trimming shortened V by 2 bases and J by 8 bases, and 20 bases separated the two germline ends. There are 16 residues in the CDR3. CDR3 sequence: CASSFRGGPRSDEQFF. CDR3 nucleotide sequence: TGCGCCAGCAGCTTTAGAGGGGGTCCGAGGAGCGATGAGCAGTTCTTC.

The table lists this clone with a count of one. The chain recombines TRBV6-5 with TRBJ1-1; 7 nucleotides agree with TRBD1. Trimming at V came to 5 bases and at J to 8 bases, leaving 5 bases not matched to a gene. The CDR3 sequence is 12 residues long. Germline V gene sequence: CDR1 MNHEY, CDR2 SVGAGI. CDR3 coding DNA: TGTGCCAGCAGTCCCGACAGGGTGGAAGCTTTCTTT. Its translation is CASSPDRVEAFF.

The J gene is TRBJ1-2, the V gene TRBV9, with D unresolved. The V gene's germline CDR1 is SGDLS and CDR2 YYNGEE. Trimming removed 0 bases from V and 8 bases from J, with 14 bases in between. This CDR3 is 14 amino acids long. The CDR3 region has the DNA TGTGCCAGCAGCGTAGTGGCGACGAGCGGCGGCTACACCTTC. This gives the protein CASSVVATSGGYTF.

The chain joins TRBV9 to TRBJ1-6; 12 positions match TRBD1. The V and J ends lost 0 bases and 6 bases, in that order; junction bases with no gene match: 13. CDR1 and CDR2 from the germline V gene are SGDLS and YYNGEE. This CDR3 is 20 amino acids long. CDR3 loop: CASSVAPGQGAQVSNSPLHF. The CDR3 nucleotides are TGTGCCAGCAGCGTAGCCCCGGGACAGGGGGCCCAAGTATCTAATTCACCCCTCCACTTT.

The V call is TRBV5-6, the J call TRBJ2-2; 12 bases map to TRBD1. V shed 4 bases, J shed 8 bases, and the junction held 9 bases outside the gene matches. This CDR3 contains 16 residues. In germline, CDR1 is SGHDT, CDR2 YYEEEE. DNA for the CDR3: TGTGCCAGCAGCGGCGGGACAGGGGGCACGATTGGGGAGCTGTTTTTT. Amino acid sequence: CASSGGTGGTIGELFF.

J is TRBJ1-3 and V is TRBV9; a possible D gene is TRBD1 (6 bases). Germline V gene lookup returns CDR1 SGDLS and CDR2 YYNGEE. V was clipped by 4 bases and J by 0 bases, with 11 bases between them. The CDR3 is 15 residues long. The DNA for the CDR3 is TGTGCCAGCAGCATTAGGGGGGGCTCTGGAAACACCATATATTTT. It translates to CASSIRGGSGNTIYF.

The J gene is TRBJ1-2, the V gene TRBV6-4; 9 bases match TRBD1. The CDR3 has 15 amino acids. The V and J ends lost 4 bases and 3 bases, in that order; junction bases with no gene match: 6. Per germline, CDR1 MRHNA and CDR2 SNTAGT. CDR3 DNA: TGTGCCAGCAGTGTACAGACAGGGGGGTACTATGGCTACACCTTC. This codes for CASSVQTGGYYGYTF.

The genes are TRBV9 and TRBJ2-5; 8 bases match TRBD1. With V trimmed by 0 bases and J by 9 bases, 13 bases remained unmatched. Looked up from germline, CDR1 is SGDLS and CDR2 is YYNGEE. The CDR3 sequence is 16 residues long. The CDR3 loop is CASSVGGPLTGEAQYF. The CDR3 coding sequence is TGTGCCAGCAGCGTAGGGGGACCTCTGACAGGGGAGGCCCAGTACTTC.

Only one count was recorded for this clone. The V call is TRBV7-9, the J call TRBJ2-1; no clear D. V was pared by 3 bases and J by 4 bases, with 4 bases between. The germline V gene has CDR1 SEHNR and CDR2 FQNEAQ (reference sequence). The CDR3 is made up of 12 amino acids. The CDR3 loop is CASSFSYNEQFF. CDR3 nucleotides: TGTGCCAGCAGCTTTTCTTACAATGAGCAGTTCTTC. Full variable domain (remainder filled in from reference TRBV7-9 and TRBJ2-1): DTGVSQNPRHKITKRGQNVTFRCDPISEHNRLYWYRQTLGQGPEFLTYFQNEAQLEKSRLLSDRFSAERPKGSFSTLEIQRTEQGDSAMYLCASSFSYNEQFFGPGTRLTVL.

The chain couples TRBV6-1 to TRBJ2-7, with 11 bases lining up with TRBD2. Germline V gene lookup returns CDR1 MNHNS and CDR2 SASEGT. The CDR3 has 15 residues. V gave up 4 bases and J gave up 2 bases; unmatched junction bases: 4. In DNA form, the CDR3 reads TGTGCCAGCAGTGTTCGGACTAGCGGGCCCTACGAGCAGTACTTC. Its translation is CASSVRTSGPYEQYF.

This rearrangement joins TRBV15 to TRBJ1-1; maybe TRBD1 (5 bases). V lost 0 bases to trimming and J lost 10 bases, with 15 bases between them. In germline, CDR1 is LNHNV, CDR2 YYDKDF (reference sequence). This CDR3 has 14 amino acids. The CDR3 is CATSRDRLGGGAFF. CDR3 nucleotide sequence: TGTGCCACCAGCAGAGATAGGCTCGGGGGAGGAGCTTTCTTT.

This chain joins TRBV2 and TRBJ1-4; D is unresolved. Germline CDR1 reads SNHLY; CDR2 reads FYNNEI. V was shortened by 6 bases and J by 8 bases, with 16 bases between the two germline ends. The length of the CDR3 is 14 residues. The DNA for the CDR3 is TGTGCCAGCAGGAGTGCGGTAAAGAACGAAAAACTGTTTTTT. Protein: CASRSAVKNEKLFF.

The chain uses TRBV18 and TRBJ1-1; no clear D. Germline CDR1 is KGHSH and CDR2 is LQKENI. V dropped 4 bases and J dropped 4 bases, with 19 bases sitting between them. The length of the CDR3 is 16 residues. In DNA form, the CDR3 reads TGTGCCAGCTCACTAGGTCTTAACCGGGAGCTCACTGAAGCTTTCTTT. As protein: CASSLGLNRELTEAFF. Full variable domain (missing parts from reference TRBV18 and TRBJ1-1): NAGVMQNPRHLVRRRGQEARLRCSPMKGHSHVYWYRQLPEEGLKFMVYLQKENIIDESGMPKERFSAEFPKEGPSILRIQQVVRGDSAAYFCASSLGLNRELTEAFFGQGTRLTVV.

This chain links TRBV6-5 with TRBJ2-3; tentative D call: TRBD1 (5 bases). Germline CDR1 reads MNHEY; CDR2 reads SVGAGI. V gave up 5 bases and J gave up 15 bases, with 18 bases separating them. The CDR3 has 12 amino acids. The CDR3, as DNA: TGTGCCAGCAGTCCCGGGCAGGGCCTTTCCTATTTT. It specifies CASSPGQGLSYF.